The 7 T cell receptor beta chains presented below share a single source sample, sequenced in a study of blood T cells in healthy people across ages. PCR was performed a second time for 7 to 11 cycles using a sample-barcoded 5' primer and a J-beta primer mix. MiXCR, run by TCRdb on the 5' RACE reads, gives a single entry per CDR3 protein. The sample contains under 1,000,000 distinct CDR3 sequences, 35% to 40% of which appear only once. The specimen sequenced was blood. The receptors derive from a man between 18 and 29 years old in good health.

In DNA, the CDR3 is TGCAGTGCTAGAGACCCGCAGGACAGGAATCAGCCCCAGCATTTT. This translates into CSARDPQDRNQPQHF. The V call is TRBV20-1, the J call TRBJ1-5; 7 nucleotides agree with TRBD1. Germline V lookup: CDR1 DFQATT, CDR2 SNEGSKA (reference sequence). Trimming at V came to 0 bases and at J to 4 bases, leaving 6 bases not matched to a gene. This CDR3 comprises 15 residues.

The chain combines TRBV28 with TRBJ1-2; D possibly corresponds to TRBD1 (6 bases). The germline V and J ends were trimmed by 9 bases and 8 bases, with 19 bases remaining between them. The CDR3 contains 13 residues. From germline, CDR1 is MDHEN and CDR2 SYDVKM. CDR3 protein: CASSDTRGGGYTF. The CDR3, as DNA: TGTGCCAGTTCGGACACCCGTGGGGGCGGCTACACCTTC.

As for this clonotype: Its ends do not fully match the called genes, so a read error is possible. This chain uses TRBV12-3 or TRBV12-4 with TRBJ2-7; possibly TRBD1 for D (6 bases). Matching the DNA end better, TRBJ2-5 makes the J call doubtful. The CDR3 consists of 15 residues. CDR3: CAGSYLQGPKGTQYF. CDR3 nucleotide sequence: TGTGCCGGCAGCTACCTCCAGGGGCCTAAAGGGACCCAGTACTTC.

CDR3 residues: CASSSITGSSYNEQFF. CDR3 nucleotides: TGTGCCAGCAGCTCAATTACAGGGAGCTCCTACAATGAGCAGTTCTTC. The chain links TRBV7-2 to TRBJ2-1; maybe TRBD1 (6 bases). This CDR3 comprises 16 residues. Trimming shortened V by 4 bases and J by 0 bases, and 13 bases separated the two germline ends. Germline CDR1 and CDR2: SGHTA and FQGNSA.

The chain carries TRBV4-3 and TRBJ2-5; D is undetermined. Between the trimmed V and J ends, which lost 0 bases and 0 bases, there was a span of 8 bases. This CDR3 region has 15 residues. CDR1 and CDR2 from the germline V gene are LGHNA and YSLEER. The CDR3 bases are TGCGCCAGCAGCCAAGATGGGCGAAACCAAGAGACCCAGTACTTC. It codes for CASSQDGRNQETQYF.

Points on this clonotype: Germline and junction disagree at one end, which may indicate a read error. The rearrangement links TRBV12-3 or TRBV12-4 to TRBJ2-1, with D perhaps TRBD2 (7 bases). The CDR3 runs to 16 residues. The CDR3 loop reads CASSLDAGAAYNERFF. The CDR3 nucleotides are TGTGCCAGCAGTTTAGATGCGGGGGCCGCCTACAATGAGCGGTTCTTC.

V gene TRBV7-2 combines with J gene TRBJ2-3; possible D gene TRBD2, 7 bases. Germline CDR1 and CDR2: SGHTA and FQGNSA. CDR3 length equals 15 residues. Deletions cut 3 bases from V and 0 bases from J, with 10 bases between. The CDR3 nucleotides are TGTGCCAGCAGCTTGCGGGGGCGCAGCACAGATACGCAGTATTTT. This sequence encodes CASSLRGRSTDTQYF.